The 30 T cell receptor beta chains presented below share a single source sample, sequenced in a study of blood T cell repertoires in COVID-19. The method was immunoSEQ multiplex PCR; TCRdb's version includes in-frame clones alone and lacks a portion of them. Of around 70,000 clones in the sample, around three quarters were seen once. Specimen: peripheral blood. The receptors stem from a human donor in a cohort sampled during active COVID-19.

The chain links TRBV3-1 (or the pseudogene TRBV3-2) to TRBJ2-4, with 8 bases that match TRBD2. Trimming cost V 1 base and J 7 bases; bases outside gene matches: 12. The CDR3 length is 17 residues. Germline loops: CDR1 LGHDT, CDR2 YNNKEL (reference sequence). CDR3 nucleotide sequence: TGTGCCAGCAGCCAAGGCTTCAATTCCGGGACTAGGAACATTCAGTACTTC. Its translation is CASSQGFNSGTRNIQYF.

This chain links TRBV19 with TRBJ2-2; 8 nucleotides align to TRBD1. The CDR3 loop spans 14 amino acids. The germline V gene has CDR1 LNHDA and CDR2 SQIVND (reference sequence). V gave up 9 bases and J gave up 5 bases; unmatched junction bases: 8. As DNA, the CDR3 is TGTGCCAGCTGTGATCAGGGGGCAACCGGGGAGCTGTTTTTT. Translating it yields CASCDQGATGELFF.

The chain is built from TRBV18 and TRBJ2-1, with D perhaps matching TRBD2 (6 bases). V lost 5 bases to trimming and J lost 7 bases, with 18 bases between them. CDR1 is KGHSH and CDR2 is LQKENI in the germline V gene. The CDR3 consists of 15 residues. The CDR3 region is CASSGAGFTENEQFF. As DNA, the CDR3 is TGTGCCAGCTCAGGGGCGGGATTCACCGAAAATGAGCAGTTCTTC.

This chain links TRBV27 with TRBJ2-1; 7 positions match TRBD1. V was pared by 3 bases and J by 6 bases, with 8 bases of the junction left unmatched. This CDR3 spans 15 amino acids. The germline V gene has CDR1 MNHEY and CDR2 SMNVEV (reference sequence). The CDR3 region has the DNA TGTGCCAGCAGTTTCTGGCAGGGGGACGGCAATGAGCAGTTCTTC. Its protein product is CASSFWQGDGNEQFF.

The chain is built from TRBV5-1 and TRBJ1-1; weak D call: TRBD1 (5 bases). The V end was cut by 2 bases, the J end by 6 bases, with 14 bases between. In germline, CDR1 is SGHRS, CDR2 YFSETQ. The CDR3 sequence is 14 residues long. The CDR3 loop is CASSLRTLGAEAFF. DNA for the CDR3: TGCGCCAGCAGCTTAAGGACCCTAGGGGCTGAAGCTTTCTTT.

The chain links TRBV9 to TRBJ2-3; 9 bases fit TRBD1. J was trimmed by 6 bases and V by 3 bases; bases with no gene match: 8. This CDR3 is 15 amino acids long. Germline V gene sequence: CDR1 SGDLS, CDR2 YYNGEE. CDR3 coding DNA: TGTGCCAGCAGCGGGTTCGGACAGGGGTTGGATACGCAGTATTTT. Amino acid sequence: CASSGFGQGLDTQYF.

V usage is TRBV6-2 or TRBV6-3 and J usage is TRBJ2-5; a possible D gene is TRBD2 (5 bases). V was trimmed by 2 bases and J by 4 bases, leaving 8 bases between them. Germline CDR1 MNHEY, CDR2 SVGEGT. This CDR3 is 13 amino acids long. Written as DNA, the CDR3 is TGTGCCAGCAGTTACCTTGAGGGAGAGACCCAGTACTTC. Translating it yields CASSYLEGETQYF.

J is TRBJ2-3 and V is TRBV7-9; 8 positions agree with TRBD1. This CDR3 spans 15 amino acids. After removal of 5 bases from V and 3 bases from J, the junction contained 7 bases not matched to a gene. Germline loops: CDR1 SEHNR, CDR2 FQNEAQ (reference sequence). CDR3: CASSPRQGRTDTQYF. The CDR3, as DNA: TGTGCCAGCAGCCCACGACAGGGGAGGACAGATACGCAGTATTTT.

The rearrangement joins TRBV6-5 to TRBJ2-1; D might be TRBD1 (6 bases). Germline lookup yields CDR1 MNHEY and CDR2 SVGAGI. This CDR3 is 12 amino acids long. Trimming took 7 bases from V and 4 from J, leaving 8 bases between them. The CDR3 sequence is CASIGQYNEQFF. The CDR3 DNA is TGTGCCAGCATCGGACAGTACAATGAGCAGTTCTTC.

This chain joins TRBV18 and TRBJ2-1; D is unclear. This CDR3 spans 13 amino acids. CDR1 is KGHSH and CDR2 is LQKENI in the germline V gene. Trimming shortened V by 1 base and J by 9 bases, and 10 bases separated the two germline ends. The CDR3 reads CASSPLSVPEQFF. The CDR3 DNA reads TGTGCCAGCTCACCACTCTCCGTCCCTGAGCAGTTCTTC.

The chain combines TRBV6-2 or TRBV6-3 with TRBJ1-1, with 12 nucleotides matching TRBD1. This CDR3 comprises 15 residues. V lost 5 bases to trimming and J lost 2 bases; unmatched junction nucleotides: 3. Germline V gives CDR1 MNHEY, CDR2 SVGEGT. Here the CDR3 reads CASSGGQGANTEAFF. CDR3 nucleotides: TGTGCCAGCAGTGGGGGACAGGGGGCTAACACTGAAGCTTTCTTT.

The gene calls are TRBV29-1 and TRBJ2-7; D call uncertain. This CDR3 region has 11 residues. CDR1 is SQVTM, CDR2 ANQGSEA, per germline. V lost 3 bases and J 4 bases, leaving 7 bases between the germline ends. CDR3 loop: CSVEGNYEQYF. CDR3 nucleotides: TGCAGCGTTGAGGGCAATTACGAGCAGTACTTC.

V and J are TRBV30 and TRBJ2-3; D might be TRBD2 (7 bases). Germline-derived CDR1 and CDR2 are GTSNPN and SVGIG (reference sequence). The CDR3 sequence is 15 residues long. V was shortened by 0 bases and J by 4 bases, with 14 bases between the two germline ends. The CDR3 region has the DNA TGTGCCTGGAGTGTACCACAGGGAGGGTCAGATACGCAGTATTTT. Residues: CAWSVPQGGSDTQYF.

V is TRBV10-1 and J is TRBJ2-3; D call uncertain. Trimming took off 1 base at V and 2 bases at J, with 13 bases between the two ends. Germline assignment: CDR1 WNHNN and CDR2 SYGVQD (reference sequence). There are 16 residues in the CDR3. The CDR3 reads CASSEWAAGSTDTQYF. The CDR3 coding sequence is TGCGCCAGCAGTGAGTGGGCAGCCGGATCCACAGATACGCAGTATTTT.

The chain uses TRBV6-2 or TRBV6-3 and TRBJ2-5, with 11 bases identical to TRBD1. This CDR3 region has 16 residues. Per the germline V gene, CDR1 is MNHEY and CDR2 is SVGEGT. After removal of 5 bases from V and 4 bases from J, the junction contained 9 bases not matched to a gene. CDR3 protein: CASSLRTGGAGETQYF. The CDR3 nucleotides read TGTGCCAGCAGTCTACGGACAGGGGGCGCGGGAGAGACCCAGTACTTC.

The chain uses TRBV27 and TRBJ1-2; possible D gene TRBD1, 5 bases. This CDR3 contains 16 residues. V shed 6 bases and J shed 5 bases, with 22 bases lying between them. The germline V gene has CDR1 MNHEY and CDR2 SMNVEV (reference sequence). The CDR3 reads CASRPTTPTGTYGYTF. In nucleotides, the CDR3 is TGTGCCAGCAGACCAACTACCCCGACGGGGACTTATGGCTACACCTTC.

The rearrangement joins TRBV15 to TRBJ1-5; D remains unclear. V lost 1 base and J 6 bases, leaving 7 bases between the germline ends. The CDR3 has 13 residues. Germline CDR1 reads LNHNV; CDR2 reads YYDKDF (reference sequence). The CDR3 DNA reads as TGTGCCACCAGCAGAGTTCAGGCTCAGCCCCAGCATTTT. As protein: CATSRVQAQPQHF.

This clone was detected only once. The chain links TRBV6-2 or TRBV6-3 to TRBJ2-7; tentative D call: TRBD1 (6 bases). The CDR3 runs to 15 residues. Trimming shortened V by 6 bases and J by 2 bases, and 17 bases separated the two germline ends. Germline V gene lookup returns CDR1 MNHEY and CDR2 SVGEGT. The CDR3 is CASRYEGAGAYEQYF. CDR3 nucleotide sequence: TGTGCCAGCAGATACGAAGGGGCAGGGGCCTACGAGCAGTACTTC.

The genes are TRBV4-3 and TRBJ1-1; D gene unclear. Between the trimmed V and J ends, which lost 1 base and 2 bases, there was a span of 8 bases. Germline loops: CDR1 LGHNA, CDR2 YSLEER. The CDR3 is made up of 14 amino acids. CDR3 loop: CASSQVISNTEAFF. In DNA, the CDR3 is TGCGCCAGCAGCCAAGTTATCAGTAACACTGAAGCTTTCTTT.

CDR3 sequence reads: CASSWTSGYEQYF. In DNA, the CDR3 is TGTGCCAGCAGCTGGACTAGCGGCTACGAGCAGTACTTC. The chain has TRBV11-2 and TRBJ2-7; TRBD2 matches at 10 bases. CDR3 size: 13 residues. V shed 4 bases and J 3 bases; nucleotides not matched to a gene: 0. The germline CDR1 and CDR2 sequences are SGHAT and FQNNGV. Supplemented by reference TRBV11-2 and TRBJ2-7, the full variable domain reads EAGVAQSPRYKIIEKRQSVAFWCNPISGHATLYWYQQILGQGPKLLIQFQNNGVVDDSQLPKDRFSAERLKGVDSTLKIQPAKLEDSAVYLCASSWTSGYEQYFGPGTRLTVT.

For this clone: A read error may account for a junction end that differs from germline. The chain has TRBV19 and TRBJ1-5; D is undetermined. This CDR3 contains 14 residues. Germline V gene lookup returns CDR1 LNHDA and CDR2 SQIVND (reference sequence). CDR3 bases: TGTGCCAGTAGTATCGCTTTTAGCGATCAGCCCCAGCATTTT. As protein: CASSIAFSDQPQHF.

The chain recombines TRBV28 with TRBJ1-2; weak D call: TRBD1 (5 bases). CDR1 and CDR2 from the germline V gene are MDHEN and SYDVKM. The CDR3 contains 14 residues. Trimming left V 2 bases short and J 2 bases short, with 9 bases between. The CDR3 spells CASSLEPGNYGYTF. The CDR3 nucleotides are TGTGCCAGCAGTTTAGAACCAGGGAACTATGGCTACACCTTC.

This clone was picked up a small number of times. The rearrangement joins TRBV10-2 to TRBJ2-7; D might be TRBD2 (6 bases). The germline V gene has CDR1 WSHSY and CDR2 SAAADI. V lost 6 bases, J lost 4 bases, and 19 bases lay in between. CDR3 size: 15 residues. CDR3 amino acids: CASRRDRGGSYEQYF. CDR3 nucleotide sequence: TGCGCCAGCAGGCGGGACCGTGGGGGTTCTTACGAGCAGTACTTC.

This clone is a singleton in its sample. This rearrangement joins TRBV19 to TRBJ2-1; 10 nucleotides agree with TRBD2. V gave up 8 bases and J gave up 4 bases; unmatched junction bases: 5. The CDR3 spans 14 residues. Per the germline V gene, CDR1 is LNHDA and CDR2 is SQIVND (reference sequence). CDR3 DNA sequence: TGTGCCAGTGGAGCGGGGGGGCCTTACAATGAGCAGTTCTTC. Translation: CASGAGGPYNEQFF.

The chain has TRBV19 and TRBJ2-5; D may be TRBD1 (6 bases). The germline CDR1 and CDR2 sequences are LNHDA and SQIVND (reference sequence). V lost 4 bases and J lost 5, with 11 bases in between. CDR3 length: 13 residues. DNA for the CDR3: TGTGCCAGTAGTACCTCAGGGGCGGAGACCCAGTACTTC. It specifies CASSTSGAETQYF. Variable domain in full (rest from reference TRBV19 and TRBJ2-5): DGGITQSPKYLFRKEGQNVTLSCEQNLNHDAMYWYRQDPGQGLRLIYYSQIVNDFQKGDIAEGYSVSREKKESFPLTVTSAQKNPTAFYLCASSTSGAETQYFGPGTRLLVL.

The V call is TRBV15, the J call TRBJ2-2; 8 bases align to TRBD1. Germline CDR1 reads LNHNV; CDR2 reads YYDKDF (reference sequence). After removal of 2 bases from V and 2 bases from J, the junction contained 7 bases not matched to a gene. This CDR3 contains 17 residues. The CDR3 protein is CATSRSDRDVNTGELFF. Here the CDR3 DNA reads TGTGCCACCAGCAGATCGGACAGGGACGTTAACACCGGGGAGCTGTTTTTT.

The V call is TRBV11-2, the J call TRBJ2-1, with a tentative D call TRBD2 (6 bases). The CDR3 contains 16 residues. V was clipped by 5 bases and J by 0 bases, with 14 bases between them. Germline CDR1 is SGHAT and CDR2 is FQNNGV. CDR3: CASSPRAGSSYNEQFF. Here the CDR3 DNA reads TGTGCCAGCAGCCCTAGGGCGGGGAGCTCCTACAATGAGCAGTTCTTC.

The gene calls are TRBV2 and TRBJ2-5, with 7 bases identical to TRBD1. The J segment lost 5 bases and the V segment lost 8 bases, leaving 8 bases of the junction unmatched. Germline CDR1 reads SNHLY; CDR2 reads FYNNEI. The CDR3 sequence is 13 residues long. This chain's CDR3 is CASQTGIMETQYF. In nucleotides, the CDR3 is TGTGCCAGCCAGACAGGGATCATGGAGACCCAGTACTTC.

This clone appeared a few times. The CDR3 loop is CASTPTGGYTEAFF. DNA for the CDR3: TGTGCCAGCACTCCGACGGGGGGCTACACTGAAGCTTTCTTT. The genes are TRBV27 and TRBJ1-1, with D possibly TRBD1 on 6 matching bases. Between the trimmed V and J ends, which lost 7 bases and 3 bases, there was a span of 15 bases. The CDR3 covers 14 residues. Germline V CDR1 and CDR2: MNHEY, SMNVEV (reference sequence).

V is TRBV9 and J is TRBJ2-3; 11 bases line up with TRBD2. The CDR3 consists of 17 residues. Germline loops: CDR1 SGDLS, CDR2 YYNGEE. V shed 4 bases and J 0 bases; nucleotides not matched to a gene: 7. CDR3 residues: CASSPRTSGLSTDTQYF. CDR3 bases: TGTGCCAGCAGCCCCAGGACTAGCGGGTTAAGCACAGATACGCAGTATTTT. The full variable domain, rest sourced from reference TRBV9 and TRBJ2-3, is DSGVTQTPKHLITATGQRVTLRCSPRSGDLSVYWYQQSLDQGLQFLIQYYNGEERAKGNILERFSAQQFPDLHSELNLSSLELGDSALYFCASSPRTSGLSTDTQYFGPGTRLTVL.